The rows below give T cell receptor beta chains drawn from one sample of a study of T cells in tumors after PD-1 blockade. Only in-frame clones appear in the TCRdb table, and some are missing; sequencing was by immunoSEQ multiplex PCR. The data show around 45,000 clones, roughly 73% seen once. The starting material was PBMCs, obtained before anti-PD-1 treatment. These receptors all stem from a human donor with basal cell carcinoma. Both conserved end residues are trimmed from each CDR3.

CDR3	V	J
ASSQLRGGQGSEQF	TRBV7-8	TRBJ2-1
ASSSGQGIPPEQY	TRBV28	TRBJ2-7
ASSLTGPANTGELF	TRBV3-1/TRBV3-2	TRBJ2-2
ASSLNVAGPPFGQY	TRBV5-6	TRBJ2-7
ASSQDWLAGGSAQETQY	TRBV4-1	TRBJ2-5
ASSLNHGANTGELF	TRBV7-7	TRBJ2-2
ASSYGPNMNTEAF	TRBV6-5	TRBJ1-1
ASVITQTSGVIFSYEQY	TRBV3-1/TRBV3-2	TRBJ2-7
ASSLPGQRNTEAF	TRBV5-4	TRBJ1-1
ASSLGSGMQKLF	TRBV5-1	TRBJ1-4
SVRDNINQPQH	TRBV29-1	TRBJ1-5
ASIVEEGRLTEAF	TRBV28	TRBJ1-1
ASSVAYSSSTDTQY	TRBV9	TRBJ2-3
ASNKDTGELF	TRBV19	TRBJ2-2
ATSIRLAGVETQY	TRBV15	TRBJ2-5
ASSLAGRDTQY	TRBV7-6	TRBJ2-3
ASSPRGGGDYGYT	TRBV5-4	TRBJ1-2
ASTTGQGGTEAF	TRBV3-1/TRBV3-2	TRBJ1-1
ATSREGDRAKVNTEAF	TRBV15	TRBJ1-1
ASSRPQQETQY	TRBV7-2	TRBJ2-5
ASSEVSMSLGKRETQY	TRBV6-1	TRBJ2-5
ASSAGPSEKLF	TRBV5-1	TRBJ1-4
SARDWTSNT	TRBV20-1	TRBJ1-2
ASSGRDALPGQPQH	TRBV28	TRBJ1-5
ASSWDKRNQPQH	TRBV21-1	TRBJ1-5
ASGLATDYEQY	TRBV6-5	TRBJ2-7
ASSKGVRGSNQPQH	TRBV21-1	TRBJ1-5
ASSLGQKETQY	TRBV7-2	TRBJ2-5
ASSLVLGTEAF	TRBV7-3	TRBJ1-1
ASINVWFTEAF	TRBV6-5	TRBJ1-1
ASSRLGDTQY	TRBV6-5	TRBJ2-3
ASSYRGGGIDTQY	TRBV7-9	TRBJ2-3